This is a list of T cell receptor beta chains from one sample in a study of OX40 agonist ivuxolimab in advanced cancers. Produced via immunoSEQ multiplex PCR; TCRdb's table is partial and in-frame only. There are about 27,000 clones in the sample; around four fifths occur only once, and less than 15% lies in the top ten. The sample consisted of CD4+ or CD8+ T cells sorted from blood, taken in a trial of the OX40 agonist ivuxolimab. These TCRs come from an adult with an advanced solid tumor such as melanoma, head and neck, liver or kidney cancer. Both conserved end residues are part of each CDR3. Clone size is not always given. Where it is, it says once, few, many or a class for expanded clones.

size | V | CDR3
once | TRBV28 | CASSTPQPGQNYEQYF
. | TRBV6-1 | CASSKDRADTEAFF
. | TRBV13 | CASSTGTGVDEQYF
. | TRBV2 | CASGRWGSNQPQHF
. | TRBV29-1 | CSVQGGGGPYGYTF
. | TRBV11-2 | CASSLDVRGTDEQFF
. | TRBV4-1 | CASSSGQDNEQFF
. | TRBV5-3 | CASSLGQSGTEAFF
. | TRBV29-1 | CSVLTGEGYEQYF
. | TRBV9 | CASTRDRGGNPYNEQFF
. | TRBV4-1 | CASSHRIAGAYEQYF
. | TRBV4-2 | CASSQDVGNQPQHF
. | TRBV9 | CASSRRDRDGNTIYF
. | TRBV5-1 | CASSIQGQGPGDTQYF
once | TRBV6-1 | CASSARDTRGTEAFF
few | TRBV1 | CTSSHLITDRAMNTEAFF
. | TRBV7-8 | CASSARVGGDTEAFF
once | TRBV19 | CASSIDLSGYRYEQYF
medium-sized | TRBV2 | CASSEVRGKNTEAFF
once | TRBV5-1 | CASSLVSRGLNTEAFF
. | TRBV6-1 | CASSEGRGNSPLHF
. | TRBV27 | CASSPGQPDTQYF
. | TRBV6-5 | CASSYRLANTGELFF
. | TRBV7-3 | CASSLGGFTDTQYF
. | TRBV19 | CASSIGDRGPRNTEAFF
. | TRBV5-4 | CASSFWGGDTEAFF
. | TRBV5-4 | CASSLEPNTEAFF
. | TRBV7-8 | CASSLGGGATNEKLFF
. | TRBV6-1 | CASSEGPGGYGYTF
. | TRBV5-1 | CASSLEAAGEQYF
. | TRBV5-4 | CASSLGLGAYEQYF
. | TRBV18 | CASSPSTTYEQYF
. | TRBV7-6 | CASSLALSTGEYETQYF
. | TRBV2 | CASTVTSGGVLNTQYF
medium-sized | TRBV27 | CASSSRNQPQHF
. | TRBV19 | CASGHRNTGELFF
. | TRBV10-3 | CAILGGTGSSYEQYF
few | TRBV7-9 | CASSLGAAATGKWYGYTF
. | TRBV4-1 | CASSQGVLYEQYF
once | TRBV4-1 | CASSQAGGGGDTQYF
few | TRBV10-3 | CATHSGGEAFF
. | TRBV10-3 | CAIQGTGGGNTEAFF
. | TRBV6-5 | CASSYSGETQYF
. | TRBV7-9 | CASSLGGAGSTEAFF
. | TRBV27 | CASGFGPDTQYF
. | TRBV14 | CASSQEFIPLSIGYTF
. | TRBV19 | CASSIATRAPAFF
. | TRBV6-5 | CASSSREDTEAFF
few | TRBV10-1 | CASSGGTGDEQYF
once | TRBV7-9 | CASSLAVDEKLFF
. | TRBV2 | CASSVIEGGFRTGVYEQYF
. | TRBV2 | CASSERGGSDYGYTF